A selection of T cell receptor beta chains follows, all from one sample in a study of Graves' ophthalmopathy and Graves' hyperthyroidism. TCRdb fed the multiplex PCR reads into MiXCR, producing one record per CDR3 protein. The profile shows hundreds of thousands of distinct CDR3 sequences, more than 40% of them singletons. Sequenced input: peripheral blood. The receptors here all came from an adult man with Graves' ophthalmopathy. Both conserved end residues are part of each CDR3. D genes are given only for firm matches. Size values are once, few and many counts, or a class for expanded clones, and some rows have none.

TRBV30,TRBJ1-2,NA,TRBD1,TGTGCCTGGAGTCCTTGGACAGGGGCAGTTGGCTACACCTTC,CAWSPWTGAVGYTF
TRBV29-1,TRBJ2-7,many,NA,TGCAGCGTTGCTGCGACTACTCGCTACGAGCAGTACTTC,CSVAATTRYEQYF
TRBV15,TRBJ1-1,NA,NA,TGTGCCACCAGCAGAGTCGGATTTGACACTGAAGCTTTCTTT,CATSRVGFDTEAFF
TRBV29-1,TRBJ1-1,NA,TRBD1,TGCAGCGCCTATCAGGGGGGATGTACTGAAGCTTTCTTT,CSAYQGGCTEAFF
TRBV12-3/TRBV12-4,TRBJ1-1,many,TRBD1,TGTGCCAGCAGCGGTGACAGGGGCACTGAAGCTTTCTTT,CASSGDRGTEAFF
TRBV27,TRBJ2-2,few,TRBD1,TGTGCCAGCAGTAAGGGACAGGCCGGCGGGGAGCTGTTTTTT,CASSKGQAGGELFF
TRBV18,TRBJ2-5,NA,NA,TGTGCCAGCTCAATGTACCAAGAGACCCAGTACTTC,CASSMYQETQYF
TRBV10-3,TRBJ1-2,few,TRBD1,TGTGCCAGCAGTGCAAGGGGACAGGGCAACTATGGCTACACCTTC,CASSARGQGNYGYTF
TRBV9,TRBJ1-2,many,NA,TGTGCCAGCAGCAAGGACGGTGACTATGGCTACACCTTC,CASSKDGDYGYTF
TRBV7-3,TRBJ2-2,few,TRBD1,TGTGCCAGCAGCCTTGCGGGACAGGGAAATGCCGGGGAGCTGTTTTTT,CASSLAGQGNAGELFF
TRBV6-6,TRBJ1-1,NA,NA,TGTGCCAGCAGTTACCAGGCGACTGAAGCTTTCTTT,CASSYQATEAFF
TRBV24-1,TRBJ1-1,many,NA,TGTGCCACCAGTGACCACTCCGGGCCTGAAGCTTTCTTT,CATSDHSGPEAFF
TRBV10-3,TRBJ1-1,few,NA,TGTGCCAGCAGTTACCAGGGGTGGATGAACACTGAAGCTTTCTTT,CASSYQGWMNTEAFF
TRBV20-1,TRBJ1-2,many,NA,TGCAGTGCTAGAACCCTAGGTGCCCCAGACCGCTACACCTTC,CSARTLGAPDRYTF
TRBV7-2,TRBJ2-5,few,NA,TGTGCCAGCAGCTTGGTTCAGGGAAGGGGGGGTCAGCCCCAGTACTTC,CASSLVQGRGGQPQYF
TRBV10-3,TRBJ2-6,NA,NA,TGTGCCATCAGTGAGTCGGACGTACCTGGGGCCAACGTCCTGACTTTC,CAISESDVPGANVLTF
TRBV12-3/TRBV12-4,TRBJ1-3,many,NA,TGTGCCAGCAAAGGGACATCCTTTCTAAACACCATATATTTT,CASKGTSFLNTIYF
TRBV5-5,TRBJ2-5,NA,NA,TGTGCCAGCAGCCAAGATCTGGTCTCCGAAGAGACCCAGTACTTC,CASSQDLVSEETQYF
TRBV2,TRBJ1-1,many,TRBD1,TGTGCCAGCAGCGGACAGGGGAGGGACACTGAAGCTTTCTTT,CASSGQGRDTEAFF
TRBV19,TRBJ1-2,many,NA,TGTGCCAGTGAAGGGTTGGAGTTGGGCTACACCTTC,CASEGLELGYTF
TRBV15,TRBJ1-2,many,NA,TGTGCCACCAGCAGAGATTCGCCGGACACCTATGGCTACACCTTC,CATSRDSPDTYGYTF
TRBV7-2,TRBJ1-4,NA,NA,TGTGCCAGCGGCTTAGATGGGTCTCAATGGGACGAAAAACTGTTTTTT,CASGLDGSQWDEKLFF
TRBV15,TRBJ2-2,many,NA,TGTGCCACCAGCAGAGGGTTCGGGGGAACGAACACCGGGGAGCTGTTTTTT,CATSRGFGGTNTGELFF
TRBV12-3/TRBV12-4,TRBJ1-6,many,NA,TGTGCCAGCAGCAACCTACAGGGCGACTCACCCCTCCACTTT,CASSNLQGDSPLHF
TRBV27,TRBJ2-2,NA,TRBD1,TGTGCCAGCAGTTTATGGGACAGGGACGTCCACGGGGAGCTGTTTTTT,CASSLWDRDVHGELFF
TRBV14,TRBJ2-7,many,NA,TGTGCCAGCAGCCAAGTAGACGGGCTCGAGCAGTACTTC,CASSQVDGLEQYF
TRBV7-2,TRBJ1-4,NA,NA,TGTGCCAGCAGCTTAGGGGTGTGGGACATCGGAAAACTGTTTTTT,CASSLGVWDIGKLFF
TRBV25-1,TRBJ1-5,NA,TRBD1,TGTGCCAGCAGTGCGAGGGACAGGGTTAGCAATCGGCCCCAGCATTTT,CASSARDRVSNRPQHF
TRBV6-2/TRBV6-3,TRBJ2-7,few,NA,TGTGCCAGCAGGAGGGACTCACGCTACGAGCAGTACTTC,CASRRDSRYEQYF
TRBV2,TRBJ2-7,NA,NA,TGTGCCAGCAGTGCTAGGTCCTTCGGGGGATTGATCCACGAGCAGTACTTC,CASSARSFGGLIHEQYF
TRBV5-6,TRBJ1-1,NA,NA,TGTGCCAGCTCTCAATATTCGGGGGTTGAAGCTTTCTTT,CASSQYSGVEAFF
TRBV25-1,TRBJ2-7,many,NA,TGTGCCAGCGCCAAGACCCGGGGCTCTTCCTACGAGCAGTACTTC,CASAKTRGSSYEQYF
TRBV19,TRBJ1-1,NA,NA,TGTGCCAGTAGTCTATCACAGGGCGGCACTGAAGCTTTCTTT,CASSLSQGGTEAFF
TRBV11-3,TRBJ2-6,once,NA,TGTGCCAGCAGGGCGGCATGGTCCGGGGATAACGTCCTGACTTTC,CASRAAWSGDNVLTF
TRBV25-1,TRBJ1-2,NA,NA,TGTGCCAGCAGTGGACCACCAAGGGATGGCTACACCTTC,CASSGPPRDGYTF
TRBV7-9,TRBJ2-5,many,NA,TGTGCCAGCGGAGGTGTGGGGGCTGAAGAGACCCAGTACTTC,CASGGVGAEETQYF
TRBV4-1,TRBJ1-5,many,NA,TGCGCCAGCAGCCAAGATCTTACGGGGGCCCAGCCCCAGCATTTT,CASSQDLTGAQPQHF
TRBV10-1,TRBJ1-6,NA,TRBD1,TGCGCCAGCAGAGACAGGGACGCGAATTCACCCCTCCACTTT,CASRDRDANSPLHF
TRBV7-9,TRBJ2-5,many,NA,TGTGCCAGCAGCGGAGAAGAGACCCAGTACTTC,CASSGEETQYF
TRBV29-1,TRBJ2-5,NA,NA,TGCAGCGTGTCTGATGGGACCCAGTACTTC,CSVSDGTQYF
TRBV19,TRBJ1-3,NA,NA,TGTGCCAGTAGTCCATTGGACGCCAACTCTGGAAACACCATATATTTT,CASSPLDANSGNTIYF
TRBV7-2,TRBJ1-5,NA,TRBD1,TGTGCCAGCAGGGCCGGGACAGGGGTCTCGGGCAATCAGCCCCAGCATTTT,CASRAGTGVSGNQPQHF
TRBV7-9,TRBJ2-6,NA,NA,TGTGCCAGCAGCTTAGGGGGATCGGCTGGGGCCAACGTCCTGACTTTC,CASSLGGSAGANVLTF
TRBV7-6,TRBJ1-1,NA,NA,TGTGCCGGCAGCTCGGGACAAATGAACACTGAAGCTTTCTTT,CAGSSGQMNTEAFF